This note documents a single T cell receptor beta chain sequence. The data belong to a study of PD-L1 blockade in urothelial cancer. Study as a whole: The patients first took atezolizumab in the mid-2010s, receiving 1,200 mg intravenously every 3 weeks. Treatment start was followed by blood analysis at 3 weeks (second dose) and again at 6 weeks. A median blood sample held about 150,000 T cells and more than 80,000 unique TCRs.

The CDR3 has 13 amino acids. The germline gives CDR1 SNHLY, CDR2 FYNNEI. The V gene lost 1 base and the J gene lost 9 bases, with 10 bases spanning the gap. Assay used: immunoSEQ multiplex PCR; TCRdb lists only in-frame clones, some missing. The sample consists of tens of thousands of clones, approximately 90% of them appearing once. Locally advanced or metastatic urothelial carcinoma affected all patients. The input for sequencing was PBMCs, taken around atezolizumab (anti-PD-L1) treatment. V gene TRBV2 combines with J gene TRBJ1-5; D ambiguous. This sequence originates from a man aged 55 to 69 with urothelial cancer. The CDR3 nucleotides read TGTGCCAGCAGTGAAGATTTATTGCGGCCCCAGCATTTT. Its translation: CASSEDLLRPQHF.